A selection of T cell receptor beta chains follows, all from one sample in a study of response to subunit inactivated influenza vaccine. Each CDR3 protein is one row after TCRdb ran MiXCR on the RT-PCR reads. This sample yields roughly 500,000 distinct CDR3 sequences, of which roughly 25% are seen a single time; around 2.8% belongs to the top ten. The same specimen was also included in a second study, on T cells expressing NK-cell markers.

Sequences were derived from CD4+ T cells sorted from PBMCs, sampled 11 to 12 days after vaccination. The receptor set was obtained from a man aged 45-60 years who received an inactivated influenza vaccine. CDR3s include the opening cysteine and the closing phenylalanine or tryptophan. Rows may omit the clone size; those that give it use once, few, many or a size class.

clone_size	v_call	j_call	cdr3_aa
many	TRBV12-3/TRBV12-4	TRBJ2-1	CASGSPPNEQFF
many	TRBV9	TRBJ2-1	CASSVDLGGRKEQFF
few	TRBV10-3	TRBJ2-3	CAINGQGVTDTQYF
.	TRBV30	TRBJ2-7	CAWTPAERYYEQYF
.	TRBV4-2	TRBJ2-3	CASSHGKSTDTQYF
.	TRBV28	TRBJ2-7	CASRSRSYEQYF
few	TRBV11-2	TRBJ2-2	CASSQRDSYTGELFF
.	TRBV30	TRBJ2-1	CAWSRSNYNEQFF
few	TRBV20-1	TRBJ2-1	CSALLRYPFF
.	TRBV6-2/TRBV6-3	TRBJ2-2	CASTDLTGNTGELFF
.	TRBV6-5	TRBJ2-5	CASSYSGLGGQTQYF
few	TRBV5-1	TRBJ2-7	CASSWGTGGYEQYF
.	TRBV29-1	TRBJ2-1	CSLSGRARGEQFF
.	TRBV15	TRBJ2-5	CATSGGTSASSAETQYF
few	TRBV20-1	TRBJ2-7	CSARVPGGLYSYEQYF
.	TRBV4-2	TRBJ2-5	CASSQAQLQETQYF
few	TRBV20-1	TRBJ1-1	CSATDSGTGGPTEAFF
.	TRBV7-9	TRBJ2-7	CASSTLGEQYF
.	TRBV10-3	TRBJ2-6	CAISESGRVSGANVLTF
few	TRBV20-1	TRBJ2-3	CSARYAPGDTQYF
few	TRBV20-1	TRBJ2-7	CSAYGQSYEQYF
many	TRBV12-3/TRBV12-4	TRBJ1-2	CASSPTLGGNYGYTF
.	TRBV29-1	TRBJ1-3	CSVVGAGITIYF
few	TRBV6-5	TRBJ2-2	CASSFRGGGELFF
few	TRBV6-5	TRBJ2-1	CASSYSYPGLAGNNEQFF
few	TRBV5-6	TRBJ2-3	CASSQTGGSTDTQYF
many	TRBV29-1	TRBJ1-4	CSVGRDRREKLFF
.	TRBV12-5	TRBJ2-5	CASGPGDRGETQYF
.	TRBV20-1	TRBJ2-7	CSASARQTPYEQYF
many	TRBV29-1	TRBJ2-7	CSVRTGAGGEQYF
once	TRBV7-6	TRBJ2-3	CASSSGLAGGVGTDTQYF
.	TRBV2	TRBJ1-2	CASTKGQDYGYTF
.	TRBV15	TRBJ1-6	CATRESSGTNSPLHF
.	TRBV29-1	TRBJ1-1	CSVERQLNTEAFF
.	TRBV2	TRBJ2-1	CASRGSDSSYNEQFF
few	TRBV28	TRBJ2-7	CASNLNRGRAQYF
few	TRBV5-1	TRBJ2-5	CASEGTGGGEIQYF
many	TRBV4-3	TRBJ2-1	CASSQDHRAYNEQFF
few	TRBV6-1	TRBJ1-1	CASRWAGGLGTEAFF
few	TRBV4-1	TRBJ2-2	CASSQSGLGTGHIYTGELFF
.	TRBV7-2	TRBJ2-7	CASSLIQGSYEQYF
.	TRBV4-1	TRBJ2-6	CASSRLQMAGANVLTF
.	TRBV11-2	TRBJ2-3	CASSLFGTSGGLRPTDTQYF
few	TRBV24-1	TRBJ2-5	CATSPGIQYQETQYF
.	TRBV11-1	TRBJ2-3	CASSPGTSGRAGSDTQYF
few	TRBV19	TRBJ2-2	CASSIDLSRTGELFF
.	TRBV15	TRBJ1-5	CATSRRAQGDNQPPHF
few	TRBV3-1	TRBJ1-1	CASSQAGQRTEAFF
.	TRBV3-1	TRBJ2-7	CASSQDGHFWYEQYF
.	TRBV6-2/TRBV6-3	TRBJ2-2	CASSFAMTSGLTGELFF
.	TRBV9	TRBJ2-1	CASSVEDRGNEQFF
few	TRBV5-6	TRBJ2-2	CASRSGVDTGELFF
few	TRBV7-2	TRBJ1-3	CASSLVGGRDTIYF